These T cell receptor beta chains were read from a single sample in a study of memory CD4+ T cells and cytomegalovirus serostatus. This table comes from immunoSEQ multiplex PCR, and its TCRdb copy is limited to in-frame clones, with some not included. The data contain under 55,000 clones, approximately 78% of them seen just once; the ten biggest clones take up 0.67%. The sample taken for sequencing was memory CD4+ T cells from blood. The receptors here all came from an adult in good health and CMV-seronegative. Each CDR3 is given with its conserved first and last residue. A D gene is named only where the DNA matches it firmly. Rows may omit the clone size; those that give it use once, few, many or a size class.

cdr3_length	v_call	clone_size	d_call	j_call	cdr3_aa	cdr3_nt
15	TRBV6-1	few	.	TRBJ1-2	CASSGAGPGDYGYTF	TGTGCCAGCAGTGGTGCGGGCCCCGGGGACTATGGCTACACCTTC
15	TRBV7-9	.	TRBD2	TRBJ2-3	CASSTGTSPTDTQYF	TGTGCCAGCAGCACCGGGACTAGCCCCACAGATACGCAGTATTTT
16	TRBV21-1	.	.	TRBJ2-3	CASSKRPGSEGDTQYF	TGTGCCAGCAGCAAACGGCCAGGCTCTGAGGGGGATACGCAGTATTTT
13	TRBV30	.	.	TRBJ2-7	CAWSGGDSYEQYF	TGTGCCTGGAGTGGGGGAGACTCCTACGAGCAGTACTTC
12	TRBV6-6	.	.	TRBJ1-1	CASSPGSTEAFF	TGTGCCAGCAGTCCTGGTTCCACTGAAGCTTTCTTT
16	TRBV5-1	.	.	TRBJ2-5	CASSSSPQGVGETQYF	TGCGCCAGCAGCTCGAGCCCACAGGGTGTAGGAGAGACCCAGTACTTC
17	TRBV6-4	.	TRBD2	TRBJ2-7	CASSGRLAGGPSYEQYF	TGTGCCAGCAGTGGCCGACTAGCGGGAGGGCCTTCCTACGAGCAGTACTTC
11	TRBV10-2	.	TRBD1	TRBJ2-7	CASIFRDRTFF	TGCGCCAGCATCTTCCGGGACAGGACGTTCTTC
16	TRBV25-1	.	.	TRBJ2-3	CASSGGSTGRTDTQYF	TGTGCCAGCAGTGGGGGATCCACCGGAAGAACAGATACGCAGTATTTT
17	TRBV9	.	TRBD2	TRBJ2-2	CASSGRLGGRGTGELFF	TGTGCCAGCAGCGGGCGGTTGGGCGGGAGAGGCACCGGGGAGCTGTTTTTT
12	TRBV2	.	.	TRBJ2-1	CASSDQGMAQFF	TGTGCCAGCAGCGATCAGGGGATGGCGCAGTTCTTC
14	TRBV19	.	TRBD2	TRBJ2-7	CASSMAGARYEQYF	TGTGCCAGTAGTATGGCGGGAGCGAGGTACGAGCAGTACTTC
11	TRBV2	.	.	TRBJ2-7	CASSVFYEQYF	TGTGCCAGCAGTGTGTTCTACGAGCAGTACTTC
14	TRBV4-1	.	.	TRBJ1-4	CASSQDDARGKLFF	TGCGCCAGCAGCCAAGATGACGCGAGAGGAAAACTGTTTTTT
12	TRBV18	.	TRBD1	TRBJ2-7	CASSQQGPEQYF	TGTGCCAGCTCCCAACAGGGGCCCGAGCAGTACTTC
15	TRBV6-1	.	TRBD2	TRBJ2-4	CAIRAAGGTKNIQYF	TGTGCCATCCGAGCGGCGGGAGGGACCAAAAACATTCAGTACTTC
14	TRBV27	.	.	TRBJ1-5	CASSKTGRYQPQHF	TGTGCCAGCAGTAAGACAGGAAGGTATCAGCCCCAGCATTTT
16	TRBV30	.	.	TRBJ1-4	CAWTKDGVATNEKLFF	TGTGCCTGGACCAAGGATGGGGTAGCAACTAATGAAAAACTGTTTTTT
16	TRBV7-9	.	TRBD1	TRBJ2-1	CASSSQGAISYNEQFF	TGTGCCAGCAGCTCACAGGGGGCTATCTCCTACAATGAGCAGTTCTTC
16	TRBV5-1	.	TRBD2	TRBJ2-3	CASSLGPGRGTDTQYF	TGCGCCAGCAGCTTGGGGCCAGGGAGGGGCACAGATACGCAGTATTTT
16	TRBV5-1	once	TRBD2	TRBJ2-3	CASSPTSGRAGDTQYF	TGCGCCAGCAGCCCGACTAGCGGGAGGGCCGGGGATACGCAGTATTTT
17	TRBV5-6	medium-sized	.	TRBJ2-2	CASSLQGAGANTGELFF	TGTGCCAGCAGCTTGCAAGGAGCAGGGGCTAACACCGGGGAGCTGTTTTTT
14	TRBV29-1	.	TRBD1	TRBJ2-7	CSVSRQGGSYEQYF	TGCAGCGTCTCGAGACAGGGGGGATCCTACGAGCAGTACTTC
14	TRBV7-8	once	.	TRBJ1-5	CASSSRGGLQPQHF	TGTGCCAGCAGCTCGAGGGGGGGGCTCCAGCCCCAGCATTTT
14	TRBV5-1	.	.	TRBJ2-4	CASSLDPTKNIQYF	TGCGCCAGCAGCCTGGACCCAACTAAAAACATTCAGTACTTC
17	TRBV9	.	TRBD1	TRBJ1-3	CASSVAQGALSGNTIYF	TGTGCCAGCAGCGTAGCACAGGGGGCTCTCTCTGGAAACACCATATATTTT
16	TRBV5-1	.	TRBD1	TRBJ1-2	CASSWTGSSENYGYTF	TGCGCCAGCAGCTGGACAGGGTCCTCGGAAAACTATGGCTACACCTTC
13	TRBV11-3	.	TRBD1	TRBJ1-2	CASSLRQGRGYTF	TGTGCCAGCAGCTTAAGACAGGGACGTGGCTACACCTTC
15	TRBV6-6	.	TRBD1	TRBJ2-7	CASSAGGQGAYEQYF	TGTGCCAGCAGTGCGGGGGGACAGGGGGCTTACGAGCAGTACTTC
15	TRBV5-4	.	.	TRBJ2-7	CASSRDRSLSYEQYF	TGTGCCAGCAGTCGCGACAGGAGCCTCTCCTACGAGCAGTACTTC